This T cell receptor (beta chain) was sequenced in a study of OX40 agonist ivuxolimab in advanced cancers. Study at large: Given to patients was ivuxolimab, an agonistic anti-OX40 (CD134) antibody. The dose-escalation group included hepatocellular carcinoma, melanoma, renal cell carcinoma and head and neck cancer. Three patients, one with hepatocellular carcinoma and two with cutaneous melanoma, achieved partial responses.

The CDR3 covers 15 residues. Germline V CDR1 and CDR2: MNHNY, SVGAGI (reference sequence). The V and J ends lost 2 bases and 7 bases, in that order; junction bases with no gene match: 7. Clones were sequenced by immunoSEQ multiplex PCR, and TCRdb holds only the in-frame ones, with some missing. This table holds roughly 60,000 clones, about 88% found once. The TCR sequence derives from an adult with an advanced solid tumor such as melanoma, head and neck, liver or kidney cancer. Sequencing was performed on CD4+ or CD8+ T cells sorted from blood, taken in a trial of the OX40 agonist ivuxolimab. V usage is TRBV6-6 and J usage is TRBJ2-2; 7 bases match TRBD1. This chain's CDR3 is CASSYPGGEGGELFF. The DNA for the CDR3 is TGTGCCAGCAGTTACCCAGGGGGTGAGGGCGGGGAGCTGTTTTTT.